Many counts were recorded for the clone carrying this T cell receptor (beta chain). Its target is not known. Using its own MiXCR run on the multiplex PCR reads, TCRdb lists one record per CDR3 protein. Among about 140,000 distinct CDR3 sequences listed, approximately 29% were seen once. V gave up 2 bases and J gave up 9 bases, with 11 bases separating them. The CDR3 totals 13 residues. CDR1 ENHRY and CDR2 SYGVKD come from the germline V gene. The data are from a study of breast tumors, draining lymph nodes, adjacent tissues. Breast cancer patients provided tissue from their axillary draining lymph nodes. General observations from the study: Most tumor T cells seemingly derive from lymph node, then expand in tumor. The lymph node origin of tumor T cells was framed as consistent with a hypothesis, not demonstrated. Tumors had less TCR diversity than lymph nodes, more than nontumor tissue.

The receptor was isolated from a female donor with breast cancer. Some clones in this sample may be carry-over from other donors' samples. This rearrangement joins TRBV10-3 to TRBJ2-1; tentatively, D is TRBD2 (5 bases). Source material: axillary lymph node tissue. The CDR3 nucleotides read TGTGCCATCAGTGAGAGGGAGAGTCGTGAGCAGTTCTTC. It encodes CAISERESREQFF.